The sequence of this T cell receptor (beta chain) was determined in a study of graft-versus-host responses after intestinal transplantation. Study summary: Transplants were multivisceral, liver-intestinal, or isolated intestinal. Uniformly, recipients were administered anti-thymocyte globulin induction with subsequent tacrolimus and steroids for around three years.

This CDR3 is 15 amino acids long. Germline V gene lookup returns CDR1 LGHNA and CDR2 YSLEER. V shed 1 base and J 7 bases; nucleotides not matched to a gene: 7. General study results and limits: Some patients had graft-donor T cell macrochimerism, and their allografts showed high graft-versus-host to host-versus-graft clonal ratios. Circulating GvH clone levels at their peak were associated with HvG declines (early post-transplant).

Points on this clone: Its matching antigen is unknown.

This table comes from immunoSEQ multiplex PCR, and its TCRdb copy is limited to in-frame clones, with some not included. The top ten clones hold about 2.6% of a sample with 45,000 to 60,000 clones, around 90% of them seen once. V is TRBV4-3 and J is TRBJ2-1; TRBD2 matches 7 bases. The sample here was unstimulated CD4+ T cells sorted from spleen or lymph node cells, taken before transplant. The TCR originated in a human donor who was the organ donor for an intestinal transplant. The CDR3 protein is CASSQVGGSWNEQFF. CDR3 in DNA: TGCGCCAGCAGCCAAGTGGGCGGGAGTTGGAATGAGCAGTTCTTC.